This T cell receptor (beta chain) was documented in a study of blood T cell repertoires in COVID-19. Study-level background: Collection of acute and convalescent COVID-19 samples took place in the United States, Italy and Spain.

How the authors handled the data: Scientists estimated how many nucleated cells there were by amplifying reference gene primers. Repertoires were generated with immunoSEQ multiplex PCR, while TCRdb's copy carries only in-frame clones and drops some. D and trimming were read from the DNA, whereas the V and J calls and clone size are those reported in that table. The sample includes 13,000 or so clones, 75% to 85% of them seen just once. In this sample, this clone turned up a few times. V dropped 4 bases and J dropped 3; count of bases not matched to a gene: 8. The germline V gene encodes CDR1 SGDLS and CDR2 YYNGEE. The CDR3 sequence is 16 residues long.

Sequenced material: peripheral blood. The rearrangement links TRBV9 to TRBJ1-3; 9 bases line up with TRBD1. This receptor was taken from a human donor in a cohort sampled during active COVID-19. The CDR3 DNA is TGTGCCAGCAGCAGATCCGGGACAGGGAGTGGAAACACCATATATTTT. It is translated as CASSRSGTGSGNTIYF.